A selection of T cell receptor beta chains follows, all from one sample in a study of T cell repertoires in cytomegalovirus infection. TCRdb used MiXCR to reprocess the reads, holding one entry per CDR3 protein. The sample shows around 280,000 distinct CDR3 sequences, approximately 8.9% of them seen only once. Sequencing was performed on PBMCs. These receptors all stem from a human donor in good health (CMV status not recorded). Some clones in this sample may be carry-over from other donors' samples. Both conserved end residues are part of each CDR3. The D gene is left open where the match is weak. Clone sizes are given selectively: once, few, many, or a class where the clone is expanded.

v_gene: TRBV20-1
d_gene: TRBD1
abundance: -
j_gene: TRBJ1-2
CDR3nt: TGCAGTGCTCCTGGGACAGGGTCTTATGGCTACACCTTC
CDR3aa: CSAPGTGSYGYTF

v_gene: TRBV4-1
d_gene: -
abundance: many
j_gene: TRBJ1-1
CDR3nt: TGCGCCAGCAGCCGCGGGACCCTCGACGACACTGAAGCTTTCTTT
CDR3aa: CASSRGTLDDTEAFF

v_gene: TRBV6-6
d_gene: -
abundance: -
j_gene: TRBJ1-3
CDR3nt: TGTGCCAGCTTAAGGGAGGACACCATATATTTT
CDR3aa: CASLREDTIYF

v_gene: TRBV7-9
d_gene: -
abundance: -
j_gene: TRBJ2-5
CDR3nt: TGTGCCAGCAGCTTAGCGCGGGACCGTCGGGAGACCCAGTACTTC
CDR3aa: CASSLARDRRETQYF

v_gene: TRBV7-9
d_gene: -
abundance: many
j_gene: TRBJ2-5
CDR3nt: TGTGCCAGCAGCTTGGCCCCAGGGAGACAAGAGACCCAGTACTTC
CDR3aa: CASSLAPGRQETQYF

v_gene: TRBV7-2
d_gene: -
abundance: many
j_gene: TRBJ1-4
CDR3nt: TGTGCCAGCAGCTTAGGGGCAGGGAGTGAAAAACTGTTTTTT
CDR3aa: CASSLGAGSEKLFF

v_gene: TRBV6-2/TRBV6-3
d_gene: TRBD1
abundance: many
j_gene: TRBJ1-2
CDR3nt: TGTGCCAGCAGTTACTCGGGACAGGGTAACTATGGCTACACCTTC
CDR3aa: CASSYSGQGNYGYTF

v_gene: TRBV29-1
d_gene: TRBD1
abundance: -
j_gene: TRBJ1-5
CDR3nt: TGCAGCGTCCGGGGGACAGGCCATAATCAGCCCCAGCATTTT
CDR3aa: CSVRGTGHNQPQHF

v_gene: TRBV27
d_gene: -
abundance: few
j_gene: TRBJ2-7
CDR3nt: TGTGCCAGCAGTTTCGCCGCCGGGACTTACTCCTACGAGCAGTACTTC
CDR3aa: CASSFAAGTYSYEQYF

v_gene: TRBV4-3
d_gene: -
abundance: many
j_gene: TRBJ2-1
CDR3nt: TGCGCCAGCAGCCAAGAGCGAACTGAGTACAATGAGCAGTTCTTC
CDR3aa: CASSQERTEYNEQFF

v_gene: TRBV2
d_gene: -
abundance: -
j_gene: TRBJ1-2
CDR3nt: TGTGCCAGCAGTGTAGGTCGAGGGCCCCAGGGCTACACCTTC
CDR3aa: CASSVGRGPQGYTF

v_gene: TRBV7-8
d_gene: -
abundance: many
j_gene: TRBJ1-5
CDR3nt: TGTGCCAGCAGCTGGGGTTCCGGGAGGAATCAGCCCCAGCATTTT
CDR3aa: CASSWGSGRNQPQHF